This T cell receptor (beta chain) was sequenced in a study of blood T cell repertoires in COVID-19. Regarding this clone: A junction end diverges from the germline sequence, so it may reflect a read error.

This table comes from immunoSEQ multiplex PCR, and its TCRdb copy is limited to in-frame clones, with some not included. Counted here are 270,000 or so clones, approximately 82% occurring once; the ten biggest clones make up around 2.9%. CDR3 length: 11 residues. Looked up from germline, CDR1 is DFQATT and CDR2 is SNEGSKA (reference sequence). The TCR was taken from a woman aged 18-35 years with acute or convalescent COVID-19. Sequenced material: peripheral blood. The chain is built from TRBV20-1 and TRBJ1-4, with no clear D. As DNA, the CDR3 is TGCAGTGCTAGAGTGGGAGGGTTCGTAATTTTT. It translates to CSARVGGFVIF.